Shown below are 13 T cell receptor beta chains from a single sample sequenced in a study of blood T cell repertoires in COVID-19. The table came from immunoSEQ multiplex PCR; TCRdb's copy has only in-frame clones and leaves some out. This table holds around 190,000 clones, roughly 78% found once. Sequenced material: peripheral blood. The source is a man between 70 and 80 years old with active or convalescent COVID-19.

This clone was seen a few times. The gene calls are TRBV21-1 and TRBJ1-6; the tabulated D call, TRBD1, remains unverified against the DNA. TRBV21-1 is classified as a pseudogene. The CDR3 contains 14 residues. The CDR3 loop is CASSKGRGWSPLHF. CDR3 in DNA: TGTGCCAGCAGCAAAGGCAGGGGGTGGTCACCCCTCCACTTT.

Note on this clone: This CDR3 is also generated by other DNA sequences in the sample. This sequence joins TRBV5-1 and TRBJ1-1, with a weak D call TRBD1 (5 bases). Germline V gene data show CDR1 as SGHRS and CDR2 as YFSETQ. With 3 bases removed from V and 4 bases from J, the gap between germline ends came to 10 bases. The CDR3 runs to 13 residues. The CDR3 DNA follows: TGCGCCAGCAGCTCGCAGGGCGGCACTGAAGCTTTCTTT. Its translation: CASSSQGGTEAFF.

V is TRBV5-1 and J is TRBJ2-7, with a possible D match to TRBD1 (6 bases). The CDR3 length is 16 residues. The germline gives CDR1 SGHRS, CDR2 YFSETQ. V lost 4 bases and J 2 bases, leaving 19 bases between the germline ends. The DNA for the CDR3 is TGCGCCAGCAGCCCATTCGGACAGTCCGACCCCTACGAGCAGTACTTC. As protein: CASSPFGQSDPYEQYF.

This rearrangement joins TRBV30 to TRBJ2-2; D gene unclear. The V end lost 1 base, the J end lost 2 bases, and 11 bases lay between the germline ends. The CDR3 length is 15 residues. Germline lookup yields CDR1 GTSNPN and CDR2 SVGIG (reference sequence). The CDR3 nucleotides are TGTGCCTGGAGTGAGAATCAGATCAACACCGGGGAGCTGTTTTTT. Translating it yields CAWSENQINTGELFF.

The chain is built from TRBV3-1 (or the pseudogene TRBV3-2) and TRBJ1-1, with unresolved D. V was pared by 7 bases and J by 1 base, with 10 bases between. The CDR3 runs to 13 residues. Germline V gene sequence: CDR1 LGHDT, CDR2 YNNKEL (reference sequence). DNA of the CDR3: TGTGCCAGCAAAGCGCACTCGAACACTGAAGCTTTCTTT. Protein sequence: CASKAHSNTEAFF.

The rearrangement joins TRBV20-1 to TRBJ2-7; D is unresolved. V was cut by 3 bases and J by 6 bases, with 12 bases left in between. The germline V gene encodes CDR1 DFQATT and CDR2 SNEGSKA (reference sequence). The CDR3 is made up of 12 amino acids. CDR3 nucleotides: TGCAGTGCTAGTTCCGCGGAGTTCGAGCAGTACTTC. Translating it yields CSASSAEFEQYF.

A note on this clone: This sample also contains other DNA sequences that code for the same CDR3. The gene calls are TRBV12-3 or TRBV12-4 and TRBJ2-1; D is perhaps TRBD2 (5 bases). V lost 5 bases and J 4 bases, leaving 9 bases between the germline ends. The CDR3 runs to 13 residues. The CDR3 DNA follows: TGTGCCAGCAGTCGGACGGGGTACAATGAGCAGTTCTTC. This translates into CASSRTGYNEQFF.

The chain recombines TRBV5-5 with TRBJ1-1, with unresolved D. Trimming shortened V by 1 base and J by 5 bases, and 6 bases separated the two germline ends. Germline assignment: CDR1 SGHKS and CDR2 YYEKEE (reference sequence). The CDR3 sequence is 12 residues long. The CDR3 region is CASSLPLTEAFF. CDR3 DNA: TGTGCCAGCAGCTTGCCGTTGACTGAAGCTTTCTTT.

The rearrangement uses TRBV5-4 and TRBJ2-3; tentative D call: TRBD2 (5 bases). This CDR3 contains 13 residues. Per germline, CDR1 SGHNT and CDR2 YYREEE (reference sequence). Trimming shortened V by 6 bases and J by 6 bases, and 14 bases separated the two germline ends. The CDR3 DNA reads TGTGCCAGCAACCTCGCGGGCGGCGATACGCAGTATTTT. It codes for CASNLAGGDTQYF.

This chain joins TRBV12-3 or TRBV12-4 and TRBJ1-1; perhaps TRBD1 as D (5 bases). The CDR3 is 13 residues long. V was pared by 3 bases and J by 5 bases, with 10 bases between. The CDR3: CASSFDRRTEAFF. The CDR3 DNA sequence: TGTGCCAGCAGTTTTGACAGAAGGACTGAAGCTTTCTTT.

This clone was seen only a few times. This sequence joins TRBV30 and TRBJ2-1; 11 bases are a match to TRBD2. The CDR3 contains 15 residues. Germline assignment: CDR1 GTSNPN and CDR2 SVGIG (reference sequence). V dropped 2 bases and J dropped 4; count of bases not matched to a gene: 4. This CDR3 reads CAWSQIAGGYNEQFF. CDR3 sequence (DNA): TGTGCCTGGAGTCAAATAGCGGGAGGGTACAATGAGCAGTTCTTC.

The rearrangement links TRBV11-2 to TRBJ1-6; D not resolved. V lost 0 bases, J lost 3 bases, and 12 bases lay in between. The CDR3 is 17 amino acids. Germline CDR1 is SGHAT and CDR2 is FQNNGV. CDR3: CASSLDWEVFYNSPLHF. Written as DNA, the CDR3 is TGTGCCAGCAGCTTAGATTGGGAGGTGTTCTATAATTCACCCCTCCACTTT.

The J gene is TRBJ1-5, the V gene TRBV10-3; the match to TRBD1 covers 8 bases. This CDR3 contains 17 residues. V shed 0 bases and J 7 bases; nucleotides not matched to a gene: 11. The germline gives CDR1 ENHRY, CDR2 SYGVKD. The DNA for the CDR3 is TGTGCCATCAGTGAGTCGGGGCAGGGGGCGCTTTGGCAGCCCCAGCATTTT. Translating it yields CAISESGQGALWQPQHF.